This TCR beta chain stems from a study of glioma-infiltrating T cells after dendritic cell vaccination. Selection required adequate fresh-frozen tumor tissue plus more than two years' survival data. Up to 2 ug genomic DNA was used for TCRB CDR3 amplification. TCRdb's table, derived via immunoSEQ multiplex PCR, lists solely in-frame clones and lacks some. This sample has around 67,000 clones, with 65% to 90% found just once. This CDR3 region has 17 residues. Germline-derived CDR1 and CDR2 are MGHRA and YSYEKL. Trimming cost V 1 base and J 4 bases; bases outside gene matches: 9. Sequencing was performed on blood, taken before dendritic cell vaccination. The sequence derives from a human donor with glioblastoma. This chain connects TRBV4-1 to TRBJ2-1, with 8 bases aligning to TRBD1. The CDR3 loop is CASSQGPGQDVYNEQFF. CDR3 nucleotides: TGCGCCAGCAGCCAAGGACCGGGACAGGACGTATACAATGAGCAGTTCTTC.